These T cell receptor beta chains were read from a single sample in a study of cytomegalovirus exposure and HLA in healthy donors. The assay was immunoSEQ multiplex PCR, and TCRdb's table has in-frame clones only and misses some. The sample records 150,000 to 250,000 clones, 79% being singletons. The sequenced sample was PBMCs. These receptors were collected from a girl aged 5 to 17 in good health and CMV-seropositive. The CDR3 runs from the conserved cysteine through the conserved F or W. A D gene is named only where the DNA matches it firmly. Rows may omit the clone size; those that give it use once, few, many or a size class.

D: TRBD2
V: TRBV5-4
size: .
J: TRBJ2-3
CDR3: CASSLAPSGGASDTQYF
DNA: TGTGCCAGCAGCTTGGCCCCTAGCGGGGGGGCGTCGGATACGCAGTATTTT

D: TRBD1
V: TRBV13
size: few
J: TRBJ2-2
CDR3: CASSPDRALNTGELFF
DNA: TGTGCCAGCAGCCCTGACAGGGCCCTTAACACCGGGGAGCTGTTTTTT

D: TRBD1
V: TRBV5-6
size: .
J: TRBJ2-7
CDR3: CASSLGRDRGGEQYF
DNA: TGTGCCAGCAGCTTGGGGAGGGACAGGGGAGGCGAGCAGTACTTC

D: .
V: TRBV5-4
size: .
J: TRBJ1-4
CDR3: CASSQTGIATNEKLFF
DNA: TGTGCCAGCAGCCAAACAGGGATTGCAACTAATGAAAAACTGTTTTTT

D: TRBD2
V: TRBV5-1
size: once
J: TRBJ2-3
CDR3: CASSLAGPNTDTQYF
DNA: TGCGCCAGCAGCTTAGCGGGGCCTAACACAGATACGCAGTATTTT

D: .
V: TRBV2
size: .
J: TRBJ2-3
CDR3: CASSETVPALGSDTQYF
DNA: TGTGCCAGCAGTGAAACGGTCCCCGCGTTGGGCTCAGATACGCAGTATTTT

D: .
V: TRBV6-5
size: .
J: TRBJ1-2
CDR3: CASLSGVYGYTF
DNA: TGTGCCAGTTTGTCCGGAGTTTATGGCTACACCTTC

D: .
V: TRBV5-5
size: .
J: TRBJ1-1
CDR3: CASSVGAGLYTEAFF
DNA: TGTGCCAGCAGCGTTGGTGCAGGCCTTTACACTGAAGCTTTCTTT

D: TRBD2
V: TRBV27
size: .
J: TRBJ2-7
CDR3: CASSLRRTSGGYEQYF
DNA: TGTGCCAGCAGTTTACGCCGGACTAGCGGGGGCTACGAGCAGTACTTC

D: TRBD2
V: TRBV4-3
size: .
J: TRBJ2-5
CDR3: CASSQHTSGGLETQYF
DNA: TGCGCCAGCAGCCAGCACACTAGCGGGGGGCTTGAGACCCAGTACTTC

D: TRBD2
V: TRBV4-2
size: few
J: TRBJ2-5
CDR3: CASSQDPASGGQETQYF
DNA: TGTGCCAGCAGCCAAGACCCAGCTAGCGGGGGTCAAGAGACCCAGTACTTC

D: .
V: TRBV5-1
size: .
J: TRBJ2-1
CDR3: CASSLGQYNEQFF
DNA: TGCGCCAGCAGCTTGGGGCAGTACAATGAGCAGTTCTTC

D: .
V: TRBV4-1
size: .
J: TRBJ2-7
CDR3: CASSQLPGQSSYEQYF
DNA: TGCGCCAGCAGCCAACTACCTGGACAGAGCTCCTACGAGCAGTACTTC

D: .
V: TRBV5-6
size: .
J: TRBJ1-2
CDR3: CASSFLGRKDYGYTF
DNA: TGTGCCAGCAGCTTTCTTGGGAGGAAGGACTATGGCTACACCTTC

D: TRBD2
V: TRBV2
size: .
J: TRBJ2-7
CDR3: CASTLAGTYEQYF
DNA: TGTGCAAGCACCCTAGCGGGGACCTACGAGCAGTACTTC

D: .
V: TRBV6-6
size: .
J: TRBJ1-3
CDR3: CASSYSEDTIYF
DNA: TGTGCCAGCAGTTACTCCGAGGACACCATATATTTT

D: TRBD1
V: TRBV6-6
size: .
J: TRBJ1-5
CDR3: CASSYGTGVNQPQHF
DNA: TGTGCCAGCAGTTACGGGACAGGAGTCAATCAGCCCCAGCATTTT

D: .
V: TRBV6-6
size: .
J: TRBJ2-5
CDR3: CASSYSRRQETQYF
DNA: TGTGCCAGCAGTTACTCGCGCAGGCAAGAGACCCAGTACTTC

D: TRBD1
V: TRBV4-1
size: .
J: TRBJ2-7
CDR3: CASSRLPGTGPYEQYF
DNA: TGCGCCAGCAGCCGACTCCCCGGGACAGGGCCCTACGAGCAGTACTTC

D: .
V: TRBV10-1
size: .
J: TRBJ2-7
CDR3: CASSGWDNPYEQYF
DNA: TGCGCCAGCAGTGGATGGGACAATCCCTACGAGCAGTACTTC

D: TRBD2
V: TRBV7-2
size: few
J: TRBJ2-2
CDR3: CASSSSGGGSTGELFF
DNA: TGTGCCAGCAGCTCGAGCGGGGGGGGAAGCACCGGGGAGCTGTTTTTT

D: TRBD1
V: TRBV11-3
size: .
J: TRBJ2-2
CDR3: CASSPGTGGGLDAGELFF
DNA: TGTGCCAGCAGCCCGGGGACAGGGGGTGGCCTCGACGCCGGGGAGCTGTTTTTT

D: TRBD1
V: TRBV6-5
size: many
J: TRBJ1-2
CDR3: CASKVVGGEGDGYTF
DNA: TGTGCCAGCAAGGTAGTAGGGGGCGAAGGGGATGGCTACACCTTC

D: .
V: TRBV19
size: .
J: TRBJ1-1
CDR3: CASSLTGYGTEAFF
DNA: TGTGCCAGTAGTTTAACAGGGTACGGAACTGAAGCTTTCTTT

D: TRBD1
V: TRBV5-4
size: .
J: TRBJ2-7
CDR3: CASTLGTGPYEQYF
DNA: TGTGCCAGCACCCTCGGGACAGGCCCTTACGAGCAGTACTTC

D: .
V: TRBV10-3
size: .
J: TRBJ2-7
CDR3: CAISDNEGTEQYF
DNA: TGTGCCATCAGTGATAATGAGGGTACCGAGCAGTACTTC

D: .
V: TRBV2
size: .
J: TRBJ1-4
CDR3: CASSENRPNEKLFF
DNA: TGTGCCAGCAGTGAAAACAGGCCCAATGAAAAACTGTTTTTT

D: TRBD1
V: TRBV4-1
size: .
J: TRBJ1-1
CDR3: CASSLLWTGGLEAFF
DNA: TGCGCCAGCAGCCTACTCTGGACAGGGGGTTTAGAAGCTTTCTTT

D: TRBD2
V: TRBV4-2
size: .
J: TRBJ2-1
CDR3: CASSQASGGANEQFF
DNA: TGTGCCAGCAGCCAAGCCAGCGGGGGGGCTAACGAGCAGTTCTTC

D: .
V: TRBV21-1
size: .
J: TRBJ1-6
CDR3: CASTYLSQGEDSPLHF
DNA: TGTGCCAGCACCTACCTCTCCCAGGGGGAAGATTCACCCCTCCACTTT

D: .
V: TRBV4-3
size: .
J: TRBJ2-1
CDR3: CASSQDLTGWVNEQFF
DNA: TGCGCCAGCAGCCAAGATCTTACAGGGTGGGTCAATGAGCAGTTCTTC

D: TRBD1
V: TRBV6-1
size: .
J: TRBJ2-7
CDR3: CASRDVGTAKYEQYF
DNA: TGTGCCAGCAGGGACGTCGGGACAGCGAAATACGAGCAGTACTTC

D: .
V: TRBV5-6
size: .
J: TRBJ1-6
CDR3: CASSGGAGSEGSPLHF
DNA: TGTGCCAGCAGCGGAGGTGCGGGGTCGGAGGGTTCACCCCTCCACTTT

D: TRBD1
V: TRBV2
size: .
J: TRBJ2-2
CDR3: CASRDGQAHTGELFF
DNA: TGTGCCAGCAGAGATGGACAGGCCCACACCGGGGAGCTGTTTTTT

D: .
V: TRBV7-8
size: .
J: TRBJ2-7
CDR3: CASSFRDTPSSYEQYF
DNA: TGTGCCAGCAGCTTCCGAGACACGCCGAGCTCCTACGAGCAGTACTTC

D: TRBD2
V: TRBV9
size: .
J: TRBJ2-5
CDR3: CASSVAGASGGPQETQYF
DNA: TGTGCCAGCAGCGTAGCGGGGGCTAGCGGGGGGCCCCAAGAGACCCAGTACTTC

D: TRBD1
V: TRBV5-4
size: .
J: TRBJ1-2
CDR3: CASSPQGEGYTF
DNA: TGTGCCAGCAGCCCCCAGGGGGAAGGCTACACCTTC

D: TRBD2
V: TRBV25-1
size: .
J: TRBJ2-5
CDR3: CASSDFLAGGSQETQYF
DNA: TGTGCCAGCAGTGATTTCCTAGCGGGGGGGAGCCAAGAGACCCAGTACTTC

D: TRBD1
V: TRBV19
size: .
J: TRBJ2-5
CDR3: CASSPRDSSQETQYF
DNA: TGTGCCAGTAGTCCCAGGGACAGCTCCCAAGAGACCCAGTACTTC

D: .
V: TRBV10-3
size: .
J: TRBJ2-7
CDR3: CAGSSSPDYEQYF
DNA: TGTGCGGGGAGTTCAAGTCCCGACTACGAGCAGTACTTC

D: .
V: TRBV4-2
size: .
J: TRBJ2-3
CDR3: CASSQVFLWADNSTDTQYF
DNA: TGTGCCAGCAGCCAAGTCTTTTTGTGGGCCGATAATAGCACAGATACGCAGTATTTT

D: .
V: TRBV10-1
size: few
J: TRBJ2-7
CDR3: CASSESFERGEQYF
DNA: TGCGCCAGCAGTGAGTCCTTCGAAAGGGGCGAGCAGTACTTC

D: TRBD1
V: TRBV12-5
size: .
J: TRBJ2-7
CDR3: CASASGDRSSYEQYF
DNA: TGTGCTAGTGCCTCTGGGGACAGAAGTTCCTACGAGCAGTACTTC

D: .
V: TRBV4-3
size: .
J: TRBJ2-2
CDR3: CASSQVPGPPREGELFF
DNA: TGCGCCAGCAGCCAAGTCCCGGGCCCTCCCCGGGAAGGGGAGCTGTTTTTT

D: TRBD1
V: TRBV6-1
size: .
J: TRBJ2-7
CDR3: CATDRGYEQYF
DNA: TGTGCCACTGACAGGGGCTACGAGCAGTACTTC

D: TRBD1
V: TRBV7-2
size: .
J: TRBJ2-1
CDR3: CASRVDRGLGEQFF
DNA: TGTGCCAGCAGGGTGGACAGGGGGCTTGGTGAGCAGTTCTTC